Included here is one TCR beta chain sequence, with context. These data come from a study of early T cells in non-severe SARS-CoV-2 infection. Across the whole study: Chains were not paired, and sequencing was done on bulk RNA from unsorted whole blood.

TCRdb analysed the 5' RACE reads with MiXCR anew, one entry per CDR3 protein. This sample has some 49,000 distinct CDR3 sequences; roughly 12% occur once, and the top ten carry 9.1%. The germline V gene encodes CDR1 DFQATT and CDR2 SNEGSKA (reference sequence). The CDR3 is made up of 14 amino acids. The V end was cut by 3 bases, the J end by 0 bases, with 8 bases between. What was sequenced was whole blood. V gene TRBV20-1 combines with J gene TRBJ2-2, with D possibly matching TRBD1 (5 bases). This receptor was obtained from an adult who was a healthcare worker with PCR-confirmed SARS-CoV-2 infection or an uninfected control (not recorded which). CDR3 nucleotide sequence: TGCAGTGCTAGTACAGGAGCGAACACCGGGGAGCTGTTTTTT. This sequence encodes CSASTGANTGELFF.